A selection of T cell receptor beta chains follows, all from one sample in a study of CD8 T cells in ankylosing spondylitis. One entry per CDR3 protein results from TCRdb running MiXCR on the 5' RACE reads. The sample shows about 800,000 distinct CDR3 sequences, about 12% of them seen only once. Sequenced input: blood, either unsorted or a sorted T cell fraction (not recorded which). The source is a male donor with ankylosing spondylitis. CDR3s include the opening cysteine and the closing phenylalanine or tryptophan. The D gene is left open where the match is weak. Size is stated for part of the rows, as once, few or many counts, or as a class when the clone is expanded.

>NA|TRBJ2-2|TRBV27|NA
CASSLLDSGELFF
TGTGCCAGCAGTTTACTAGATTCCGGGGAGCTGTTTTTT
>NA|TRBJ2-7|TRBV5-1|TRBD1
CASGTGTPTGEQYF
TGCGCCAGCGGCACCGGGACACCGACAGGGGAGCAGTACTTC
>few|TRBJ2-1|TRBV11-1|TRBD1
CASSWGQEMSYNEQFF
TGTGCCAGCAGCTGGGGACAGGAGATGTCCTACAATGAGCAGTTCTTC
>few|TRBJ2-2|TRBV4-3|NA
CASSQGHAGTGELFF
TGCGCCAGCAGCCAAGGACACGCCGGCACCGGGGAGCTGTTTTTT
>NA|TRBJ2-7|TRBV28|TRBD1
CASSLLVGTGAYEQYF
TGTGCCAGCAGTTTATTGGTCGGGACAGGTGCTTACGAGCAGTACTTC
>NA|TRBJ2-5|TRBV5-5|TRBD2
CASSRGLAGQETQYF
TGTGCCAGCAGCCGGGGACTAGCGGGACAAGAGACCCAGTACTTC
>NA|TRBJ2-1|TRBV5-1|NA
CASSGEDKLYNEQFF
TGCGCCAGCTCGGGTGAGGACAAACTATACAATGAGCAGTTCTTC
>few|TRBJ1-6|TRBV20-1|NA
CSARVGSLPPLHF
TGCAGTGCTAGAGTAGGGTCCCTTCCGCCCCTCCACTTT
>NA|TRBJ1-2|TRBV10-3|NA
CAISAISGDYGYTF
TGTGCCATCAGTGCGATTTCGGGCGACTATGGCTACACCTTC
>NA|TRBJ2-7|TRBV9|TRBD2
CASSVGPSGHSYEQYF
TGTGCCAGCAGCGTAGGCCCTAGCGGGCACTCCTACGAGCAGTACTTC
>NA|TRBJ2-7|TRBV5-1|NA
CASSLPGLYEQYF
TGCGCCAGCAGCTTACCCGGGCTCTACGAGCAGTACTTC
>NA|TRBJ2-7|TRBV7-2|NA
CASESGTMGEQYF
TGTGCCAGCGAATCAGGGACAATGGGCGAGCAGTACTTC
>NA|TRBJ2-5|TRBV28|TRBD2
CASSLSGAGLQETQYF
TGTGCCAGCAGTTTAAGCGGGGCCGGGCTACAGGAGACCCAGTACTTC
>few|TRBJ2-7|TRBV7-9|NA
CASSPPRTAIYEQYF
TGTGCCAGCAGCCCCCCCCGGACAGCAATCTACGAGCAGTACTTC
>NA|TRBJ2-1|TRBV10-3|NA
CAIRPSRSGNEQFF
TGTGCCATCAGGCCCTCCAGATCGGGTAATGAGCAGTTCTTC
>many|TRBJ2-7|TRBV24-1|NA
CATSEDSYEQYF
TGTGCCACCAGTGAGGACAGTTACGAGCAGTACTTC
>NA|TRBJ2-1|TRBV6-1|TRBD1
CASSQTGVREQFF
TGTGCCAGCAGCCAGACAGGGGTTCGGGAGCAGTTCTTC
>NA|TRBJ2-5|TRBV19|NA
CASSILWGQETQYF
TGTGCCAGTAGTATCTTGTGGGGACAAGAGACCCAGTACTTC
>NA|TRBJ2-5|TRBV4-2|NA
CASSQEGGRGETQYF
TGTGCCAGCAGCCAAGAAGGAGGGAGAGGGGAGACCCAGTACTTC
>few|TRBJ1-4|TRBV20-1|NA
CSARELGAPNEKLFF
TGCAGTGCTAGAGAACTCGGCGCGCCCAATGAAAAACTGTTTTTT
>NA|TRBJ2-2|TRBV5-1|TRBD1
CASSLATGDYGTGELFF
TGCGCCAGCAGCTTGGCGACAGGGGATTATGGCACCGGGGAGCTGTTTTTT
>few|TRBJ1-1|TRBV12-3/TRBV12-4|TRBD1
CASSFRGAVEAFF
TGTGCCAGCAGTTTCAGGGGGGCCGTAGAAGCTTTCTTT
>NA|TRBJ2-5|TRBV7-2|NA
CASSPGPFAASQETQYF
TGTGCCAGCAGCCCCGGGCCTTTCGCGGCCAGCCAAGAGACCCAGTACTTC
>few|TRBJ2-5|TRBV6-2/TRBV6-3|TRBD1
CASGGQIQETQYF
TGTGCCAGCGGGGGACAGATACAAGAGACCCAGTACTTC
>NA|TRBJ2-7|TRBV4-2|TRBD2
CASSQAREESYEQYF
TGTGCCAGCAGCCAAGCACGGGAGGAATCCTACGAGCAGTACTTC
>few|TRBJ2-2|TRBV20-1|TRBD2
CSARDRGRVGELFF
TGCAGTGCTAGAGATCGCGGGAGAGTCGGGGAGCTGTTTTTT
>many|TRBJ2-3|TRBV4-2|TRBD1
CASSQGTGGTDTQYF
TGTGCCAGCAGCCAAGGGACAGGGGGCACAGATACGCAGTATTTT
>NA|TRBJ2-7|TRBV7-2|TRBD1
CASSLVGTGPSYEQYF
TGTGCCAGCAGCTTAGTAGGGACAGGACCCTCCTACGAGCAGTACTTC
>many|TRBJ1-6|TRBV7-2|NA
CASSLSRAVTPLHF
TGTGCCAGCAGCTTGAGCAGGGCGGTGACACCCCTCCACTTT
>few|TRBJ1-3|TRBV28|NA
CASSLQTHSGNTIYF
TGTGCCAGCAGTTTACAGACTCACTCTGGAAACACCATATATTTT
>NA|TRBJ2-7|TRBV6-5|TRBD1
CASSYLDRGRPYEQYF
TGTGCCAGCAGTTACCTTGACAGGGGACGTCCCTACGAGCAGTACTTC
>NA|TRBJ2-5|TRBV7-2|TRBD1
CASRPGQSQETQYF
TGTGCCAGCAGACCGGGACAGTCGCAAGAGACCCAGTACTTC
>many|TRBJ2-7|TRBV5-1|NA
CASSLGGSPMEQYF
TGCGCCAGCAGCTTGGGAGGGAGCCCGATGGAGCAGTACTTC
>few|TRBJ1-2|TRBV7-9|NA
CASSPNWGYGYTF
TGTGCCAGCAGCCCTAATTGGGGGTATGGCTACACCTTC
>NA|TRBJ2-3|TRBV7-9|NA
CASLYSGTDTQYF
TGTGCCAGCCTATACTCCGGCACAGATACGCAGTATTTT
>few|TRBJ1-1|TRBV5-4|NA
CASSLGRTLNTEAFF
TGTGCCAGCAGCCTGGGAAGGACCCTGAACACTGAAGCTTTCTTT
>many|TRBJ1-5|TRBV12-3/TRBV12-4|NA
CASSLAWTSDQPQHF
TGTGCCAGCAGTTTAGCTTGGACATCTGATCAGCCCCAGCATTTT
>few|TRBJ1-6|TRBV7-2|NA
CASSLNPGAGSNSPLHF
TGTGCCAGCAGCTTAAACCCCGGGGCTGGTTCGAATTCACCCCTCCACTTT
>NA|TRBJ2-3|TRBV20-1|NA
CSPRSTPSTDTQYF
TGCAGTCCGCGGAGTACCCCGAGCACAGATACGCAGTATTTT
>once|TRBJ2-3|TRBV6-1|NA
CASRRQEGIGTDTQYF
TGTGCCAGCAGACGACAGGAGGGAATTGGCACAGATACGCAGTATTTT
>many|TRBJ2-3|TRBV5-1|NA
CASSSGRATDTQYF
TGCGCCAGCAGCTCAGGACGGGCCACAGATACGCAGTATTTT
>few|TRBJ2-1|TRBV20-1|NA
CSARANYNEQFF
TGCAGTGCTAGGGCAAACTACAATGAGCAGTTCTTC
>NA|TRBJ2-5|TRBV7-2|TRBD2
CASRPRTSAIQETQYF
TGTGCCAGCAGACCACGGACTAGCGCGATCCAAGAGACCCAGTACTTC
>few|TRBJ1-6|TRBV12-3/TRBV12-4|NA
CASSLGGPNSPLHF
TGTGCCAGCAGTTTGGGGGGGCCTAATTCACCCCTCCACTTT
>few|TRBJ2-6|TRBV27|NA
CASSRFAVIGFSGANVLTF
TGTGCCAGCAGTCGGTTCGCAGTTATAGGATTCTCTGGGGCCAACGTCCTGACTTTC
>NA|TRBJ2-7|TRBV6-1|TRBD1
CASSVFRDRAYEQYF
TGTGCCAGCAGTGTCTTCCGGGACAGAGCCTACGAGCAGTACTTC
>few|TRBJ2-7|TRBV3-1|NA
CASSQPGREQYF
TGTGCCAGCAGCCAACCGGGACGCGAGCAGTACTTC
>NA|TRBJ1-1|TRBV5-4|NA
CASSLETRRAEAFF
TGTGCCAGCAGCTTGGAGACGCGGAGGGCTGAAGCTTTCTTT
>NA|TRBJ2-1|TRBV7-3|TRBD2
CASSLDDRGGGGNEQFF
TGTGCCAGCAGCTTAGACGACCGGGGCGGGGGAGGAAATGAGCAGTTCTTC